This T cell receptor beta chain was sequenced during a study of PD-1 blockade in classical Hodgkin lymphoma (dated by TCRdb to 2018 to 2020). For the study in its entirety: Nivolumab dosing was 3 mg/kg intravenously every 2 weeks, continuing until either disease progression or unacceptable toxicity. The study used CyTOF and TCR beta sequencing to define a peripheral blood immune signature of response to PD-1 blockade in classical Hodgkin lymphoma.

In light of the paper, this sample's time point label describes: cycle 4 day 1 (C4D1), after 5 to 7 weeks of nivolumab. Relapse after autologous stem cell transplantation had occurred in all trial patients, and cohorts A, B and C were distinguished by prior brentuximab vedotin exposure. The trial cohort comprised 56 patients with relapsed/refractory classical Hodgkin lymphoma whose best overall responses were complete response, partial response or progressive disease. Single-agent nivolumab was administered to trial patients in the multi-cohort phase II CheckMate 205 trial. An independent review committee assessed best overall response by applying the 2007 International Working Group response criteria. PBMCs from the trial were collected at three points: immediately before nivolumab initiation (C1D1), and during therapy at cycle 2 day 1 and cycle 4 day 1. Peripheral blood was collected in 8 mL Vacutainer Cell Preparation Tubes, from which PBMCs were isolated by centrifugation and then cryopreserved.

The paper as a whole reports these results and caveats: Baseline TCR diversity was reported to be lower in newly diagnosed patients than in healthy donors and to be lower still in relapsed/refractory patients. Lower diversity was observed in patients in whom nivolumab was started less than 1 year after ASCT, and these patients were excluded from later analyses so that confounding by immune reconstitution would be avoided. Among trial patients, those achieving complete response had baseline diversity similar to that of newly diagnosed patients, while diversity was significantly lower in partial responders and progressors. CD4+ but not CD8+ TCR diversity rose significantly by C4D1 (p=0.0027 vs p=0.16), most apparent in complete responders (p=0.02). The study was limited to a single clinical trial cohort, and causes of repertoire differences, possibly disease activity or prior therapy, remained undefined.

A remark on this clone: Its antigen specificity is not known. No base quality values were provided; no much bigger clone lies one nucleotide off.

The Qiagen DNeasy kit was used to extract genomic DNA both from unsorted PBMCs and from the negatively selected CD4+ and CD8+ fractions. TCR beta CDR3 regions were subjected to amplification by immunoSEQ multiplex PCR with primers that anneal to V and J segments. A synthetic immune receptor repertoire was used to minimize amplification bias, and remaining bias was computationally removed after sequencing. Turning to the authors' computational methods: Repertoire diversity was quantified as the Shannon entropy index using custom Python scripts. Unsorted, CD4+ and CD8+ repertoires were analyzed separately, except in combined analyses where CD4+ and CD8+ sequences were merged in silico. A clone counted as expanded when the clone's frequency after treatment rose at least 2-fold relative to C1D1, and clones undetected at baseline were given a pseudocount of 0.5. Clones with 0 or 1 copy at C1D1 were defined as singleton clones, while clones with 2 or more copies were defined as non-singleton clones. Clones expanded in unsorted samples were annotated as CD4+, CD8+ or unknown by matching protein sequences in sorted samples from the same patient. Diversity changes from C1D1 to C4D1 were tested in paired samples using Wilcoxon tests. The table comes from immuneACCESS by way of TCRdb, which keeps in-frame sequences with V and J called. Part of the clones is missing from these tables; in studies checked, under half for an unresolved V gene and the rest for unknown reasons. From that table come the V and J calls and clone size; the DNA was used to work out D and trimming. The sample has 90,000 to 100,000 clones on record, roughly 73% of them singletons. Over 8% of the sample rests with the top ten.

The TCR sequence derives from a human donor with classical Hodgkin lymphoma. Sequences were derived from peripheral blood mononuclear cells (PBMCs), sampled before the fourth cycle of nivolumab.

The CDR3 loop reads CASSILAVTGELFF. Here is the DNA: TGTGCCAGTAGTATCCTGGCCGTCACCGGGGAGCTGTTTTTT. The rearrangement combines TRBV19 with TRBJ2-2; the D gene assignment is ambiguous. The germline V gene (reference sequence) yields LNHDA for CDR1 and SQIVND for CDR2. The CDR3, from cysteine to phenylalanine, totals 14 residues. The retained sequence is limited to the CDR3, 42 bases, with the frame set at the first base. V drops 3 bases and J drops 4 bases, leaving 9 bases in between.